A selection of T cell receptor beta chains follows, all from one sample in a study of control samples from healthy donors and cancer patients. Clones were sequenced by immunoSEQ multiplex PCR, and TCRdb holds only the in-frame ones, with some missing. The sample shows about 130,000 clones, roughly 92% of them seen only once. The sequenced material came from blood. The source of these receptors is a man in his late teens or twenties in good health. Each CDR3 is given without its conserved first and last residue. Size is stated for part of the rows, as once, few or many counts, or as a class when the clone is expanded.

size: once; J: TRBJ2-7; V: TRBV7-2; CDR3: ASSPSSYEQY
size: NA; J: TRBJ1-5; V: TRBV4-1; CDR3: ASSQARAINQPQH
size: NA; J: TRBJ2-3; V: TRBV5-4; CDR3: ASSLPSGGEADTQY
size: NA; J: TRBJ1-1; V: TRBV9; CDR3: ASSETGMNTEAF
size: NA; J: TRBJ1-1; V: TRBV5-1; CDR3: ASSLDRGNTEAF
size: few; J: TRBJ1-1; V: TRBV4-2; CDR3: ASSLPGQGASAF
size: NA; J: TRBJ1-1; V: TRBV5-1; CDR3: ASSLRDPNTEAF
size: once; J: TRBJ2-3; V: TRBV6-5; CDR3: ASSYRFPPNTQY
size: NA; J: TRBJ2-3; V: TRBV12-3/TRBV12-4; CDR3: ASSFSDTQY
size: few; J: TRBJ1-1; V: TRBV5-5; CDR3: ASSLDGDNTEAF
size: NA; J: TRBJ1-3; V: TRBV14; CDR3: ASSQDSAANTIY
size: NA; J: TRBJ2-3; V: TRBV3-1/TRBV3-2; CDR3: ASSQDQGLGGLTDTQY
size: NA; J: TRBJ2-5; V: TRBV24-1; CDR3: ATSERGTAQETQY
size: once; J: TRBJ1-1; V: TRBV9; CDR3: ASSVGQGGDEAF
size: NA; J: TRBJ2-1; V: TRBV20-1; CDR3: SATAYNEQF
size: once; J: TRBJ2-5; V: TRBV5-6; CDR3: ASSLGPVTQY
size: NA; J: TRBJ2-7; V: TRBV29-1; CDR3: SAHGASSYEQY
size: once; J: TRBJ2-4; V: TRBV4-1; CDR3: ASSQYNTQNIQY
size: NA; J: TRBJ2-1; V: TRBV14; CDR3: ASIPSGGAVNEQF
size: NA; J: TRBJ2-3; V: TRBV9; CDR3: ASSVAGGGAGYTDTQY
size: NA; J: TRBJ2-2; V: TRBV5-5; CDR3: ASSSGQTLLFTGELF
size: once; J: TRBJ1-4; V: TRBV27; CDR3: ASSLSGGDREKLF
size: NA; J: TRBJ1-5; V: TRBV4-1; CDR3: ASSQEWAGPLNQPQH
size: once; J: TRBJ1-1; V: TRBV18; CDR3: ASSPGTENTEAF
size: NA; J: TRBJ1-1; V: TRBV7-3; CDR3: ASSLEQGGEAF
size: NA; J: TRBJ2-7; V: TRBV10-3; CDR3: AISEGTYEQY
size: NA; J: TRBJ2-1; V: TRBV6-1; CDR3: ASREILAGGPNEQF
size: once; J: TRBJ2-3; V: TRBV29-1; CDR3: SAEGLRGDTQY
size: NA; J: TRBJ2-1; V: TRBV5-4; CDR3: ATRLAGEDNEQF
size: NA; J: TRBJ1-2; V: TRBV2; CDR3: ASKRDYGYT
size: NA; J: TRBJ1-2; V: TRBV9; CDR3: ASSPSNSETYGYT
size: NA; J: TRBJ2-2; V: TRBV2; CDR3: ASSVFAGVAGELF
size: NA; J: TRBJ1-3; V: TRBV7-9; CDR3: ASGAEVDTIY
size: NA; J: TRBJ1-6; V: TRBV27; CDR3: ASSLGTGTPYNSPLH
size: NA; J: TRBJ1-3; V: TRBV5-6; CDR3: ASGSSGGNTIY
size: once; J: TRBJ1-2; V: TRBV2; CDR3: ASSLSGTGDGYT
size: NA; J: TRBJ2-7; V: TRBV25-1; CDR3: ASSVAHFYEQY
size: NA; J: TRBJ2-3; V: TRBV9; CDR3: ASSGLAGTDTQY
size: once; J: TRBJ2-5; V: TRBV5-1; CDR3: ASSLGRGRETQY
size: NA; J: TRBJ2-1; V: TRBV6-5; CDR3: ASSYGTASNEQF